This TCR beta chain originates from a study of blood T cell repertoires in COVID-19 (dated by TCRdb to about 2020). Describing the broader study: Samples covering the acute and convalescent phases of COVID-19 were provided by collaborators in the United States, Italy and Spain. The repertoires were made available in a free public database intended to serve as a resource for research on the immune response to SARS-CoV-2. The prospective study material was composed of cDNA or gDNA derived from T cells, B-cell-depleted T cells, or PBMCs. Samples were obtained from the ongoing ImmuneRACE study (first 160 participants) and from 1,254 subjects provided by 6 global collaborators. Nearly every sample came with metadata listing a de-identified subject ID, COVID-19 status, age in years and sex. Where available, HLA class I and class II types were obtained from metadata supplied by the sample provider rather than from assay-based typing. Deeply sampled blood TCRbeta repertoires from subjects exposed to, actively infected with, or recovered from COVID-19 were included in the dataset.

TCRbeta CDR3 regions were amplified from genomic DNA by means of the immunoSEQ Assay, a bias-controlled multiplex PCR. In the paper's pipeline: Within the assay, amplification of reference gene primers was used to estimate how many nucleated cells each sample contained. To quantify the absolute abundance of each unique TCRbeta CDR3 rearrangement, sequence reads were collapsed and filtered. Productive Simpson clonality was computed per sample as the square root of Simpson's diversity index over productive rearrangements. TCRdb's version of the immuneACCESS table is confined to in-frame rearrangements and falls short of the full clone set. An unresolved V gene accounts for under half of the shortfall where checked; the remainder is of unknown origin. The V and J calls and clone size were taken over from that table, and D and trimming were inferred from the DNA. The sample contains a few hundred thousand clones, approximately 83% of them found a single time. Together, the top ten hold approximately 11% of the sample.

As for this clone: Its target antigen remains unknown. No much larger clonotype is one base removed from it; base qualities were not supplied.

Each collaborating institution followed its own protocols to collect whole blood in K2EDTA tubes. For TCRbeta analysis, collaborators shipped samples in one of three forms: frozen whole blood, isolated PBMCs, or DNA extracted from either of those sample types. What the research found in general, with its limitations: The quantity of clinical and demographic metadata differed by source and by participant and was supplied without curation.

V and J lose 1 base and 2 bases, and a span of 6 bases separates them. Taken from the germline V gene (reference sequence), the CDR1 and CDR2 loops are PRHDT and FYEKMQ. The CDR3 contains 13 residues, cysteine and phenylalanine counted. Only CDR3 DNA is held: 39 bases, read in frame from base 1. This clonotype originated in a woman aged 70-85 years with acute or convalescent COVID-19. The receptor chain draws on TRBV13 and TRBJ2-7; no D gene is confidently identified. Material: peripheral blood. The DNA sequence is TGTGCCAGCAGCTTAGACTCCACCTACGAGCAGTACTTC. This codes for CASSLDSTYEQYF.